This T cell receptor beta chain was found in a study of shared clonotypes between healthy human individuals. At the level of the study: Participating donors consisted of two women and three men aged 18 to 49.

When replicate PCRs were run on sorted subsets, they used 200 ng DNA, some 33,000 T cell genomes. TCRdb's table, derived via immunoSEQ multiplex PCR, lists solely in-frame clones and lacks some. Counted here are around 2,000,000 clones, approximately 94% occurring once; the ten biggest clones make up about 1.8%. Unmatched junction bases numbered 10, after V lost 4 bases and J lost 3 bases. Germline CDR1 MGHRA, CDR2 YSYEKL. This CDR3 contains 17 residues. This clone was recorded once. Naive CD8 cells, CD45RO-negative and positively selected for CCR7, excluded terminally differentiated effector memory CD45RA+ cells.

The chain combines TRBV4-1 with TRBJ2-7; 12 bases match TRBD2. Sequencing was performed on naive CD8+ T cells from PBMCs. The receptor's source is a man younger than 30 in good health. Some clones in this sample may be carry-over from other donors' samples. Here the CDR3 reads CASSPPSLAGGIYEQYF. In DNA form, the CDR3 reads TGCGCCAGCAGCCCCCCCTCCCTAGCGGGAGGGATCTACGAGCAGTACTTC.